This is a list of T cell receptor beta chains from one sample in a study of identical twins. TCRdb re-analysed the 5' RACE reads in MiXCR, keeping a single row per CDR3 protein. Found here are roughly 570,000 distinct CDR3 sequences, nearly 10% of them singletons; the top ten hold 3%. The sample was also reused in another study, on yellow fever vaccine responses in identical twins.

The sequenced sample consisted of PBMCs. All receptors derive from a young woman in good health. CDR3s include the opening cysteine and the closing phenylalanine or tryptophan.

CDR3 length: 15; J gene: TRBJ2-4; V gene: TRBV6-2/TRBV6-3; CDR3 protein: CASSYGGLGKNIQYF
CDR3 length: 13; J gene: TRBJ2-5; V gene: TRBV30; CDR3 protein: CAHGRDIGETQYF
CDR3 length: 17; J gene: TRBJ2-1; V gene: TRBV7-6; CDR3 protein: CASSLVRRELSYNEQFF
CDR3 length: 13; J gene: TRBJ2-7; V gene: TRBV27; CDR3 protein: CASRTSKGGEQYF
CDR3 length: 17; J gene: TRBJ2-5; V gene: TRBV7-9; CDR3 protein: CASSLGTSGSGGETQYF
CDR3 length: 11; J gene: TRBJ2-7; V gene: TRBV24-1; CDR3 protein: CATSDRREQYF
CDR3 length: 17; J gene: TRBJ1-2; V gene: TRBV20-1; CDR3 protein: CSAIVVRSRGANYGYTF
CDR3 length: 11; J gene: TRBJ2-3; V gene: TRBV29-1; CDR3 protein: CSVDGTDTQYF
CDR3 length: 17; J gene: TRBJ2-1; V gene: TRBV4-3; CDR3 protein: CASSQDLEREAYNEQFF
CDR3 length: 15; J gene: TRBJ2-7; V gene: TRBV5-6; CDR3 protein: CASSLNPRGPGEQYF
CDR3 length: 17; J gene: TRBJ2-5; V gene: TRBV10-3; CDR3 protein: CAKGGKDGGPNQETQYF
CDR3 length: 14; J gene: TRBJ2-2; V gene: TRBV20-1; CDR3 protein: CSASGLTNTGELFF
CDR3 length: 13; J gene: TRBJ2-7; V gene: TRBV12-3/TRBV12-4; CDR3 protein: CASSVLADGEQYF
CDR3 length: 13; J gene: TRBJ2-1; V gene: TRBV5-1; CDR3 protein: CASRREVGNEQFF
CDR3 length: 16; J gene: TRBJ2-1; V gene: TRBV6-5; CDR3 protein: CASSSISGGANNEQFF
CDR3 length: 13; J gene: TRBJ1-1; V gene: TRBV5-1; CDR3 protein: CASSFRSPGKAFF
CDR3 length: 13; J gene: TRBJ2-7; V gene: TRBV6-1; CDR3 protein: CASRENDRDEQYF
CDR3 length: 16; J gene: TRBJ2-7; V gene: TRBV5-1; CDR3 protein: CASSPQISSGAYEQYF
CDR3 length: 15; J gene: TRBJ2-3; V gene: TRBV27; CDR3 protein: CASSFGGQGADTQYF
CDR3 length: 13; J gene: TRBJ1-2; V gene: TRBV11-2; CDR3 protein: CASSLGRLYGYTF
CDR3 length: 16; J gene: TRBJ1-1; V gene: TRBV12-3/TRBV12-4; CDR3 protein: CASSLGWHGTSGEAFF
CDR3 length: 20; J gene: TRBJ2-1; V gene: TRBV7-8; CDR3 protein: CASSSTGTGEFNTPYNEQFF
CDR3 length: 16; J gene: TRBJ2-3; V gene: TRBV2; CDR3 protein: CASIPDGGLADLREYF
CDR3 length: 19; J gene: TRBJ2-3; V gene: TRBV4-3; CDR3 protein: CASSQERPAGGFRSTTQYF
CDR3 length: 15; J gene: TRBJ2-1; V gene: TRBV7-9; CDR3 protein: CASSQTSGGGYEQFF
CDR3 length: 12; J gene: TRBJ2-7; V gene: TRBV21-1; CDR3 protein: CASSKRGTGRYF
CDR3 length: 12; J gene: TRBJ2-2; V gene: TRBV29-1; CDR3 protein: CSVITGPGELFF
CDR3 length: 13; J gene: TRBJ2-7; V gene: TRBV7-2; CDR3 protein: CASSLNKPYEQYF
CDR3 length: 14; J gene: TRBJ1-1; V gene: TRBV5-1; CDR3 protein: CASSGGTGNTEAFF
CDR3 length: 17; J gene: TRBJ2-1; V gene: TRBV6-2/TRBV6-3; CDR3 protein: CASSSLLKLDADNEQFF
CDR3 length: 17; J gene: TRBJ2-1; V gene: TRBV6-1; CDR3 protein: CASSPGTVWGRYNEQFF
CDR3 length: 11; J gene: TRBJ2-7; V gene: TRBV2; CDR3 protein: CASSHYGEQYF
CDR3 length: 14; J gene: TRBJ2-3; V gene: TRBV9; CDR3 protein: CASSGGGPTDTQYF
CDR3 length: 18; J gene: TRBJ1-6; V gene: TRBV5-5; CDR3 protein: CASTIRDMRNSYNSPLHF
CDR3 length: 15; J gene: TRBJ2-7; V gene: TRBV20-1; CDR3 protein: CSAAPPLAGGYEQYF
CDR3 length: 14; J gene: TRBJ1-4; V gene: TRBV12-3/TRBV12-4; CDR3 protein: CASSFKGGGEKLFF
CDR3 length: 14; J gene: TRBJ2-5; V gene: TRBV6-1; CDR3 protein: CAITEKTSGGTQYF
CDR3 length: 15; J gene: TRBJ2-1; V gene: TRBV12-3/TRBV12-4; CDR3 protein: CASSLAGGPHNEQFF
CDR3 length: 16; J gene: TRBJ2-5; V gene: TRBV5-1; CDR3 protein: CASSLGARTGQETQYF
CDR3 length: 17; J gene: TRBJ2-5; V gene: TRBV11-2; CDR3 protein: CASSLVPSGSAQETQYF
CDR3 length: 15; J gene: TRBJ2-3; V gene: TRBV11-2; CDR3 protein: CASSSFSGGTDTQYF
CDR3 length: 16; J gene: TRBJ2-7; V gene: TRBV6-1; CDR3 protein: CASSERWRQGAYEQYF
CDR3 length: 15; J gene: TRBJ2-3; V gene: TRBV18; CDR3 protein: CASSPTGGGTDTQYF
CDR3 length: 14; J gene: TRBJ1-2; V gene: TRBV6-1; CDR3 protein: CASTFRSRNYGYTF
CDR3 length: 18; J gene: TRBJ2-1; V gene: TRBV4-1; CDR3 protein: CASSQGPGLAGKGNEQFF
CDR3 length: 17; J gene: TRBJ2-7; V gene: TRBV5-1; CDR3 protein: CASSLVWAGTTIYEQYF
CDR3 length: 13; J gene: TRBJ2-7; V gene: TRBV7-9; CDR3 protein: CASSPTSGAEQYF
CDR3 length: 15; J gene: TRBJ2-5; V gene: TRBV12-3/TRBV12-4; CDR3 protein: CASRDSDGYQETQYF
CDR3 length: 13; J gene: TRBJ2-1; V gene: TRBV29-1; CDR3 protein: CSVESLTVNEQFF